These 15 T cell receptor beta chains originate from one sample sequenced in a study of blood T cell repertoires in COVID-19 (dated by TCRdb to 2018 to 2021). The library was made by the immunoSEQ multiplex PCR assay. In its TCRdb copy, this immuneACCESS table keeps in-frame sequences only and misses some clones. Where compared with another copy, unresolved V genes explain less than half of these, and the others have no known cause. The sample records 180,000 or so clones, roughly nine tenths of which are singletons. 7% to 7.5% of the sample goes to the ten largest clones. The specimen was peripheral blood. Receptors were obtained from a woman older than 75 in a cohort sampled during active or convalescent COVID-19.

The chain employs TRBV28 and TRBJ2-7, with D possibly TRBD2 on 6 matching bases. The germline CDR1 and CDR2 sequences are MDHEN and SYDVKM. V was shortened by 3 bases and J by 7 bases, with 19 bases between the two germline ends. The CDR3 sequence is 15 residues long. The CDR3 DNA reads TGTGCCAGCAGTTTCATTCGGGGGTCCCGGGGGGAGCAGTACTTC. Its translation is CASSFIRGSRGEQYF.

Only a few counts were recorded for this clone. V gene TRBV27 combines with J gene TRBJ1-6; TRBD1 matches 7 bases. This CDR3 spans 14 amino acids. The germline gives CDR1 MNHEY, CDR2 SMNVEV (reference sequence). The ends lost 3 bases at V and 14 bases at J; junction bases unmatched: 10. The chain's CDR3 is CASSFRDSVLTLHF. The CDR3 region has the DNA TGTGCCAGCAGTTTTAGGGACAGTGTTTTAACCCTCCACTTT.

The chain combines TRBV5-6 with TRBJ2-3, with TRBD2 matching over 10 bases. The CDR3 extends over 16 amino acids. Trimming cost V 5 bases and J 0 bases; bases outside gene matches: 6. Germline-derived CDR1 and CDR2 are SGHDT and YYEEEE. The CDR3 DNA is TGTGCCAGCAGGTCACCGGGACTAGCGAGCACAGATACGCAGTATTTT. Translated: CASRSPGLASTDTQYF.

The gene calls are TRBV11-3 and TRBJ2-6; 7 bases align to TRBD1. CDR3 length equals 18 residues. The germline V gene has CDR1 SGHNT and CDR2 YENEEA. Unmatched junction bases numbered 16, after V lost 8 bases and J lost 3 bases. The CDR3 DNA follows: TGTGCCAGCGGAACCGATAACAGGGGTAATGGTGGGGCCAACGTCCTGACTTTC. Protein sequence: CASGTDNRGNGGANVLTF.

The V gene is TRBV10-2, the J gene TRBJ2-1, with 9 bases lining up with TRBD2. Per germline, CDR1 WSHSY and CDR2 SAAADI. The CDR3 extends over 16 amino acids. V lost 2 bases and J lost 5; bases outside the gene matches: 7. CDR3 coding DNA: TGCGCCAGCAGTGAGATAGGGGCTAGCGGGAACAATGAGCAGTTCTTC. Translated, it gives CASSEIGASGNNEQFF.

J is TRBJ1-2 and V is TRBV28; D is perhaps TRBD1 (6 bases). This CDR3 contains 15 residues. Germline lookup yields CDR1 MDHEN and CDR2 SYDVKM. V dropped 1 base and J dropped 6 bases, with 15 bases sitting between them. The CDR3 spells CASSLSAQGSHGYTF. The CDR3 nucleotides are TGTGCCAGCAGTTTATCCGCCCAGGGGAGCCATGGCTACACCTTC.

The V gene is TRBV19, the J gene TRBJ1-5, with D perhaps matching TRBD1 (6 bases). The V and J ends lost 6 bases and 6 bases respectively, with 15 bases between them. Per germline, CDR1 LNHDA and CDR2 SQIVND (reference sequence). CDR3 length: 14 amino acids. This CDR3 reads CASSPSRGIQPQHF. The DNA of the CDR3 is TGTGCCAGTAGCCCTTCCAGGGGTATTCAGCCCCAGCATTTT.

The rearrangement uses TRBV25-1 and TRBJ2-1; possibly TRBD2 for D (7 bases). Trimming removed 2 bases at V and 8 bases at J, with 16 bases between. The CDR3 sequence is 15 residues long. Germline values: CDR1 MGHDK, CDR2 SYGVNS. As DNA, the CDR3 is TGTGCCAGCAGTGAACGGGGGGCCCTATTTTATGAGCAGTTCTTC. Its protein is CASSERGALFYEQFF.

V is TRBV18 and J is TRBJ2-7; TRBD2 is a possible D gene (6 bases). V was shortened by 6 bases and J by 6 bases, with 18 bases between the two germline ends. CDR1 is KGHSH, CDR2 LQKENI, per germline. CDR3 length: 14 amino acids. In nucleotides, the CDR3 is TGTGCCAGCTCCATGGGGGGAGTTTCTCGCGAGCAGTACGTC. It yields the protein CASSMGGVSREQYV.

This chain connects TRBV11-2 to TRBJ2-3; 12 nucleotides agree with TRBD2. The CDR3 totals 18 residues. Unmatched junction bases numbered 11, after V lost 1 base and J lost 6 bases. Germline-derived CDR1 and CDR2 are SGHAT and FQNNGV. Here the CDR3 reads CASSLALGLAGPSDTQYF. The CDR3 nucleotides read TGTGCCAGCAGCTTAGCCCTCGGACTAGCGGGACCGTCCGATACGCAGTATTTT.

V and J are TRBV9 and TRBJ2-1; D not certain. The V and J ends lost 3 bases and 0 bases respectively, with 10 bases between them. CDR3 length equals 15 residues. From germline, CDR1 is SGDLS and CDR2 YYNGEE. CDR3: CASSADTSSYNEQFF. As DNA, the CDR3 is TGTGCCAGCAGCGCAGACACGAGCTCCTACAATGAGCAGTTCTTC. The full variable domain, its missing parts supplied by reference TRBV9 and TRBJ2-1, is DSGVTQTPKHLITATGQRVTLRCSPRSGDLSVYWYQQSLDQGLQFLIQYYNGEERAKGNILERFSAQQFPDLHSELNLSSLELGDSALYFCASSADTSSYNEQFFGPGTRLTVL.

This clone was seen more than once but under ten times. This rearrangement joins TRBV3-1 (or the pseudogene TRBV3-2) to TRBJ2-5; the D gene is possibly TRBD2 (6 bases). CDR1 is LGHDT and CDR2 is YNNKEL in the germline V gene (reference sequence). The CDR3 is 16 residues long. Between the trimmed V and J ends, which lost 0 bases and 0 bases, there was a span of 11 bases. CDR3 sequence: CASSQDWGEYQETQYF. The CDR3 bases are TGTGCCAGCAGCCAAGATTGGGGGGAGTACCAAGAGACCCAGTACTTC.

V is TRBV28 and J is TRBJ1-2; D remains unclear. This CDR3 is built from 11 residues. The germline gives CDR1 MDHEN, CDR2 SYDVKM. V gave up 3 bases and J gave up 10 bases, with 9 bases separating them. CDR3 loop: CASSLRVNYTF. CDR3 bases: TGTGCCAGCAGTTTGAGGGTAAACTACACCTTC.

V gene TRBV3-1 (or the pseudogene TRBV3-2) combines with J gene TRBJ2-3; 15 positions match TRBD2. Trimming took 3 bases from V and 2 from J; bases not matched to a gene: 15. The germline V gene encodes CDR1 LGHDT and CDR2 YNNKEL (reference sequence). The CDR3 loop spans 21 amino acids. DNA of the CDR3: TGTGCCAGCAGCCATTCCCCTACCGGGACTAGCGGGAGGTCGTCCACAGATACGCAGTATTTT. As protein: CASSHSPTGTSGRSSTDTQYF.

The V call is TRBV27, the J call TRBJ1-2, with TRBD1 matching over 10 bases. Trimming removed 5 bases from V and 1 base from J; junction bases left unmatched: 7. Germline CDR1 is MNHEY and CDR2 is SMNVEV (reference sequence). CDR3 size: 16 residues. CDR3 sequence: CASSPRGQGYNYGYTF. For the CDR3, the DNA is TGTGCCAGCAGTCCCCGGGGACAGGGGTATAACTATGGCTACACCTTC.